Described below is a single TCR beta chain sequence and its context. This sample is drawn from a study of blood T cell repertoires in COVID-19. Sequencing used immunoSEQ multiplex PCR; TCRdb keeps in-frame clones, though not all of them. The table lists fewer than 200,000 clones, around nine tenths of them singletons, with about an eighth in the top ten. The clonotype was recovered from a woman in her 70s with COVID-19, enrolled during active disease. The sequencing sample was made of peripheral blood.

The chain's CDR3 is CSVSRGQGETQYF. The CDR3 nucleotides read TGCAGCGTTAGCAGGGGGCAGGGAGAGACCCAGTACTTC. V is TRBV29-1 and J is TRBJ2-5; 8 bases map to TRBD1. The V and J ends lost 5 bases and 4 bases, in that order; junction bases with no gene match: 6. The CDR3 spans 13 residues. Germline CDR1 reads SQVTM; CDR2 reads ANQGSEA.